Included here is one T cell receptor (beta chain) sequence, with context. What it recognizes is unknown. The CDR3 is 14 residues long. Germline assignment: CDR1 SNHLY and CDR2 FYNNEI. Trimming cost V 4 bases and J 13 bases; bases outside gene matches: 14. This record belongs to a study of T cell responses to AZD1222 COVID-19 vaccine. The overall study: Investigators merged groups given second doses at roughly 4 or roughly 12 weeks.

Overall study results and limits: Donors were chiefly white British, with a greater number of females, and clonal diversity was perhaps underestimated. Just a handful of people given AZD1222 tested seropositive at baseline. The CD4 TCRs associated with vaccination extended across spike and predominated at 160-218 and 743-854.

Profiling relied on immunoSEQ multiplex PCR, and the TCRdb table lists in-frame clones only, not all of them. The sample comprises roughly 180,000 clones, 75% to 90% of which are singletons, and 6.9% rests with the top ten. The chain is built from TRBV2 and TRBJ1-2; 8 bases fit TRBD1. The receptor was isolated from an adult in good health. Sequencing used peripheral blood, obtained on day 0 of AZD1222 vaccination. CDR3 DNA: TGTGCCAGCAGTGGCGAAGGACAGGGCCGGCCCTCCACCTTC. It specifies CASSGEGQGRPSTF.